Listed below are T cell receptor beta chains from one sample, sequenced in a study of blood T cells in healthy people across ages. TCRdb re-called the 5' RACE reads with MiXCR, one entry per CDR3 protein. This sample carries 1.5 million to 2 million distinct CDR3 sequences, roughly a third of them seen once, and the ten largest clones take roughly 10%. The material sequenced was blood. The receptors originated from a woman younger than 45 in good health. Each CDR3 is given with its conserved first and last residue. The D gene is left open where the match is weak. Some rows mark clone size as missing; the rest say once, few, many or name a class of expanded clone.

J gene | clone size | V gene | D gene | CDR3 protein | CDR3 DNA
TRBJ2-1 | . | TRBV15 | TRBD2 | CATSRDITSGGANEQFF | TGTGCCACCAGCAGAGATATAACTAGCGGGGGGGCCAATGAGCAGTTCTTC
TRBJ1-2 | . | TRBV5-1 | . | CASSWGGRTDYGYTF | TGCGCCAGCAGCTGGGGAGGACGGACTGACTATGGCTACACCTTC
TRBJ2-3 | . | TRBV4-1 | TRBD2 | CASSQEQTSGSNEQYF | TGCGCCAGCAGCCAAGAGCAGACTAGCGGATCCAATGAGCAGTATTTT
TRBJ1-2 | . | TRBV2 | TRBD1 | CASSGDRGDGYTF | TGTGCCAGCAGTGGGGACAGGGGTGATGGCTACACCTTC
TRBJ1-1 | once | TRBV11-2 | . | CASTSSGTENTEAFF | TGTGCCAGCACCTCTTCCGGGACTGAGAACACTGAAGCTTTCTTT
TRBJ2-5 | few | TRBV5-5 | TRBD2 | CASSGGVRETQYF | TGTGCCAGCAGTGGGGGGGTCCGGGAGACCCAGTACTTC
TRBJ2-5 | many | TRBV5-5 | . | CASSYLSTNSGVTQYF | TGTGCCAGCAGCTACTTGTCAACGAACTCAGGGGTCACCCAGTACTTC
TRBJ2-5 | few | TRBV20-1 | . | CSARSRGTETQYF | TGCAGTGCTAGAAGTAGGGGAACGGAGACCCAGTACTTC
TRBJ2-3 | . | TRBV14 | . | CASSPTPRVAQYF | TGTGCCAGCAGCCCCACTCCGCGCGTTGCGCAGTATTTT
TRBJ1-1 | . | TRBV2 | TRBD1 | CASTAGQGMNTEAFF | TGTGCCAGCACGGCAGGACAGGGAATGAACACTGAAGCTTTCTTT
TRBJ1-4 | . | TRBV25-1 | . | CASSECGVGNEKLFF | TGTGCCAGCAGTGAATGTGGAGTGGGCAATGAAAAACTGTTTTTT
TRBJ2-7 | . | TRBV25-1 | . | CASSPQGTHRYEQYF | TGTGCCAGCAGCCCACAGGGAACCCATCGCTACGAGCAGTACTTC
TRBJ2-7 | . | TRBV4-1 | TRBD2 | CASSQDRRLAGVGEQYF | TGCGCCAGCAGCCAAGACCGGAGACTAGCGGGAGTAGGCGAGCAGTACTTC
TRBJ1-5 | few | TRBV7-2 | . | CASSYSTVSNQPQHF | TGTGCCAGCAGCTATTCGACGGTTAGCAATCAGCCCCAGCATTTT
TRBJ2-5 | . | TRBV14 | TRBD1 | CASSQRLGTGGAETQYF | TGTGCCAGCAGCCAGAGGCTGGGGACAGGGGGCGCGGAGACCCAGTACTTC
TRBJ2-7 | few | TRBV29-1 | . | CSVEGDHYEQYF | TGCAGCGTTGAGGGGGACCACTACGAGCAGTACTTC
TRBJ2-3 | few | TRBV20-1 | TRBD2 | CSARDSTSGRADTQYF | TGCAGTGCTAGAGATTCGACTAGCGGGAGGGCAGATACGCAGTATTTT
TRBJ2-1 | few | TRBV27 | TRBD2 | CASSLQGPLTSGRLHEFF | TGTGCCAGCAGTTTGCAGGGGCCCCTTACTAGCGGGAGGCTCCATGAGTTCTTC
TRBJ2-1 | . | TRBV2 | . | CASSERSATYNEQFF | TGTGCCAGCAGTGAAAGGAGCGCCACCTACAATGAGCAGTTCTTC
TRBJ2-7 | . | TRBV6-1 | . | CASSEKRPLGGEQYF | TGTGCCAGCAGTGAAAAAAGGCCCCTCGGAGGCGAGCAGTACTTC
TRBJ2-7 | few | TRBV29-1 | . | CSVTTGTYEQYF | TGCAGCGTCACGACAGGCACCTACGAGCAGTACTTC
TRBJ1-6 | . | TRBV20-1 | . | CSASGRVANSPLHF | TGCAGTGCTAGCGGCAGAGTTGCGAATTCACCCCTCCACTTT
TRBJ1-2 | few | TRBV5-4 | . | CASSFGVFNYGYTF | TGTGCCAGCAGCTTCGGAGTTTTCAACTATGGCTACACCTTC
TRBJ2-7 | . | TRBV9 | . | CASSVSGAYEQYF | TGTGCCAGCAGCGTGTCAGGGGCCTACGAGCAGTACTTC
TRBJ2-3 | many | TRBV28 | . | CASSQSTDTQYF | TGTGCCAGCAGCCAGAGCACAGATACGCAGTATTTT
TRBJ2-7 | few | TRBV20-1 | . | CSATAEQGSPYEQYF | TGCAGTGCCACGGCAGAACAGGGATCCCCCTACGAGCAGTACTTC